These T cell receptor beta chains were read from a single sample in a study of beta chain features in type 1 diabetes. Sequencing was performed with immunoSEQ multiplex PCR; in TCRdb, only in-frame clones are kept and a portion is missing. The sample shows hundreds of thousands of clones, 15% to 19% of them seen only once. Sequencing was done on a sample of naive CD4+ T cells from blood. The receptor set was obtained from a young man in good health. The CDR3 runs from the conserved cysteine through the conserved F or W. D genes are given only for firm matches. Clone size, where shown, is once, few, many, or a class for clones that have expanded.

TRBJ1-2 TRBV2 NA NA CASSERGYTF TGTGCCAGCAGTGAGAGGGGCTACACCTTC
TRBJ2-2 TRBV7-2 NA NA CASSSPGLSTGELFF TGTGCCAGCAGCTCCCCGGGACTTTCCACCGGGGAGCTGTTTTTT
TRBJ2-6 TRBV28 NA few CASRSRVPGANVLTF TGTGCCAGCAGAAGCAGGGTTCCCGGGGCCAACGTCCTGACTTTC
TRBJ2-4 TRBV6-6 NA NA CASSGSIAKNIQYF TGTGCCAGCAGTGGCTCCATAGCCAAAAACATTCAGTACTTC
TRBJ2-3 TRBV4-3 NA few CASRLWSTGRDTQYF TGCGCCAGCCGCCTTTGGTCCACCGGGAGAGATACGCAGTATTTT
TRBJ2-1 TRBV5-1 NA few CASSSSPRGAYNEQFF TGCGCCAGCAGCTCCAGCCCCCGGGGGGCTTACAATGAGCAGTTCTTC
TRBJ2-7 TRBV19 NA NA CASSQGQISSYEQYF TGTGCCAGTAGTCAGGGACAAATCAGCTCCTACGAGCAGTACTTC
TRBJ2-5 TRBV6-5 NA few CASSYRGAGPQETQYF TGTGCCAGCAGTTACAGAGGGGCAGGCCCCCAAGAGACCCAGTACTTC
TRBJ2-7 TRBV28 NA NA CASRPQDYEQYF TGTGCCAGCAGACCTCAGGACTACGAGCAGTACTTC
TRBJ1-6 TRBV7-2 NA NA CASSLASAGVRSPLHF TGTGCCAGCAGCTTAGCCTCGGCAGGGGTACGTTCACCCCTCCACTTT
TRBJ2-1 TRBV14 TRBD2 NA CASSLAGWYYNEQFF TGTGCCAGCAGCCTAGCGGGATGGTACTACAATGAGCAGTTCTTC